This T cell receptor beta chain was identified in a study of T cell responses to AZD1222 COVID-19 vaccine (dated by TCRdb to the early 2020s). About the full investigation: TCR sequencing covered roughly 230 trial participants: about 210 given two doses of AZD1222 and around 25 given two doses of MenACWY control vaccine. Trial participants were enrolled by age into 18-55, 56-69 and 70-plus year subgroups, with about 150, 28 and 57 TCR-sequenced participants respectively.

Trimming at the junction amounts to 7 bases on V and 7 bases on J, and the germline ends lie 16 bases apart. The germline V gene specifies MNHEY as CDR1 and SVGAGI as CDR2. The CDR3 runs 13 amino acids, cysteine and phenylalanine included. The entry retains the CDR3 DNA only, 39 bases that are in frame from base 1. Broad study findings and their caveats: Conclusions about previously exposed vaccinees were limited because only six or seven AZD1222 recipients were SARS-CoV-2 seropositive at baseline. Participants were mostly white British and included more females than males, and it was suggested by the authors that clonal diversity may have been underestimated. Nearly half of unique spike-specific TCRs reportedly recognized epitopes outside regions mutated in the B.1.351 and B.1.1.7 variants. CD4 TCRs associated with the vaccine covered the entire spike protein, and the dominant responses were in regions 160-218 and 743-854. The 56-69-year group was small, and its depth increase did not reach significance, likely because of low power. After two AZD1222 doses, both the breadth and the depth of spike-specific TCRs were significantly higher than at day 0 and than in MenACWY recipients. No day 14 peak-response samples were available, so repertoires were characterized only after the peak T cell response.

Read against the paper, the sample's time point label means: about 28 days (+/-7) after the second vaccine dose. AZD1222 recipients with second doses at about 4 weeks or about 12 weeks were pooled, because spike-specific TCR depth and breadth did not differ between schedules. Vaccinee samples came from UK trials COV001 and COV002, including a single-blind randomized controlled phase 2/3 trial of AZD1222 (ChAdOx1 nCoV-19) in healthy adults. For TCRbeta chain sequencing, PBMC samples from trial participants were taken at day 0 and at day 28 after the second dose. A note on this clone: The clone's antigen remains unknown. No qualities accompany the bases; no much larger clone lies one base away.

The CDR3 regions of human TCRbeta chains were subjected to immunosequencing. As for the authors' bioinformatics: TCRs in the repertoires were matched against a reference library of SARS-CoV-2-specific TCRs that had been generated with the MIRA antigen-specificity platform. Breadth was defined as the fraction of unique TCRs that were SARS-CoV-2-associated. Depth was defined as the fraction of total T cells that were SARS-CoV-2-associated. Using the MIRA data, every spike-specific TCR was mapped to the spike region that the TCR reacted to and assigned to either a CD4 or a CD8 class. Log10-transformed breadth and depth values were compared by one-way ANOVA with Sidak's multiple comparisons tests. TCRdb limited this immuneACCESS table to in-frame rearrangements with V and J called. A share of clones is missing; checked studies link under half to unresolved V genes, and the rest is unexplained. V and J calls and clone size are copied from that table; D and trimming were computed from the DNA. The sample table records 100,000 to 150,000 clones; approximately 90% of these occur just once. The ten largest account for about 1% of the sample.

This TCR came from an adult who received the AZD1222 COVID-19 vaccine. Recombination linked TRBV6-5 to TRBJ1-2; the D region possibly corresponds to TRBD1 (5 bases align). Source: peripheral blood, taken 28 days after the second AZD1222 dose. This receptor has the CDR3 CASKKGSSPGYTF. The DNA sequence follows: TGTGCCAGCAAAAAGGGGTCCAGTCCTGGCTACACCTTC.